The present entry profiles one T cell receptor beta chain with its context. This sample was taken from a study of blood T cell repertoires in COVID-19. Per the germline V gene, CDR1 is SGHVS and CDR2 is FQNEAQ. With V trimmed by 4 bases and J by 6 bases, 4 bases remained unmatched. The CDR3 is made up of 16 amino acids. TCRdb's copy holds only in-frame clones and misses some; the assay was immunoSEQ multiplex PCR. The sample includes some 350,000 clones, around 90% of them seen just once. The chain employs TRBV7-8 and TRBJ2-2, with 14 nucleotides matching TRBD2. This receptor was obtained from a man aged 18 to 29 with active or convalescent COVID-19. Source material: peripheral blood. Written as DNA, the CDR3 is TGTGCCAGCAGCTATGGGGGACTAGCGGGAGCCGGGGAGCTGTTTTTT. This translates into CASSYGGLAGAGELFF.